The rows below give T cell receptor beta chains drawn from one sample of a study of early T cells in non-severe SARS-CoV-2 infection. TCRdb ran MiXCR on the 5' RACE reads and lists one entry per CDR3 protein. The sample consists of around 40,000 distinct CDR3 sequences, approximately 10% of them appearing once. Sequenced: whole blood. The source is an adult who was a healthcare worker with PCR-confirmed SARS-CoV-2 infection or an uninfected control (not recorded which). The CDR3 runs from the conserved cysteine through the conserved F or W. Each record gives: J gene, V gene, D gene, clone size, CDR3 protein, CDR3 DNA. D genes are given only for firm matches. Expanded clones get a size class; other rows say once, few or many, or leave the size out.

j_call: TRBJ2-3; v_call: TRBV4-3; d_call: -; clone_size: many; cdr3_aa: CASSQKKGALTDTQYF; cdr3_nt: TGCGCCAGCAGCCAAAAAAAAGGGGCCCTCACAGATACGCAGTATTTT
j_call: TRBJ2-7; v_call: TRBV7-9; d_call: -; clone_size: -; cdr3_aa: CASSPPLTDEQYF; cdr3_nt: TGTGCCAGCAGCCCCCCTCTTACTGACGAGCAGTACTTC
j_call: TRBJ2-7; v_call: TRBV29-1; d_call: -; clone_size: -; cdr3_aa: CSVELGGQSSYEQYF; cdr3_nt: TGCAGCGTTGAATTGGGGGGGCAAAGCTCCTACGAGCAGTACTTC
j_call: TRBJ1-4; v_call: TRBV19; d_call: -; clone_size: few; cdr3_aa: CASNSGGKLFF; cdr3_nt: TGTGCCAGTAACAGCGGGGGAAAACTGTTTTTT
j_call: TRBJ2-5; v_call: TRBV29-1; d_call: -; clone_size: -; cdr3_aa: CSVVLAGQETQYF; cdr3_nt: TGCAGCGTTGTATTGGCAGGTCAAGAGACCCAGTACTTC
j_call: TRBJ2-1; v_call: TRBV5-1; d_call: -; clone_size: -; cdr3_aa: CASSLRPVDEQFF; cdr3_nt: TGCGCCAGCAGCTTAAGACCCGTAGATGAGCAGTTCTTC
j_call: TRBJ2-1; v_call: TRBV12-3/TRBV12-4; d_call: TRBD2; clone_size: -; cdr3_aa: CASSLGLAGDNEQFF; cdr3_nt: TGTGCCAGCAGTTTAGGACTAGCGGGGGACAATGAGCAGTTCTTC
j_call: TRBJ1-4; v_call: TRBV19; d_call: -; clone_size: -; cdr3_aa: CASSMRGIGEKLFF; cdr3_nt: TGTGCCAGTAGTATGCGAGGGATCGGTGAAAAACTGTTTTTT
j_call: TRBJ2-2; v_call: TRBV14; d_call: TRBD2; clone_size: -; cdr3_aa: CASSPLAGGTGELFF; cdr3_nt: TGTGCCAGCAGCCCCCTAGCGGGGGGTACCGGGGAGCTGTTTTTT
j_call: TRBJ2-7; v_call: TRBV10-3; d_call: TRBD2; clone_size: many; cdr3_aa: CAIRAGTSGKSYEQYF; cdr3_nt: TGTGCCATCAGGGCCGGGACTAGCGGGAAGAGCTACGAGCAGTACTTC
j_call: TRBJ1-1; v_call: TRBV18; d_call: TRBD1; clone_size: -; cdr3_aa: CASSPPTGSTEAFF; cdr3_nt: TGTGCCAGCTCACCACCGACAGGGAGCACTGAAGCTTTCTTT
j_call: TRBJ1-5; v_call: TRBV19; d_call: -; clone_size: many; cdr3_aa: CASSIERLEPQHF; cdr3_nt: TGTGCCAGTAGTATAGAGCGACTGGAGCCCCAGCATTTT
j_call: TRBJ2-5; v_call: TRBV6-5; d_call: -; clone_size: few; cdr3_aa: CASSYGQQETQYF; cdr3_nt: TGTGCCAGCAGTTACGGCCAACAAGAGACCCAGTACTTC
j_call: TRBJ2-1; v_call: TRBV6-2/TRBV6-3; d_call: -; clone_size: -; cdr3_aa: CASSNRLVWIF; cdr3_nt: TGTGCCAGCAGTAATAGACTAGTGTGGATCTTC
j_call: TRBJ2-7; v_call: TRBV28; d_call: -; clone_size: many; cdr3_aa: CASSFIQDYEQYF; cdr3_nt: TGTGCCAGCAGTTTCATACAGGACTACGAGCAGTACTTC
j_call: TRBJ1-5; v_call: TRBV24-1; d_call: -; clone_size: -; cdr3_aa: CATSTPGEDEEPQHF; cdr3_nt: TGTGCCACCAGTACCCCAGGGGAGGATGAGGAGCCCCAGCATTTT
j_call: TRBJ1-1; v_call: TRBV2; d_call: -; clone_size: many; cdr3_aa: CASTSHRDAFF; cdr3_nt: TGTGCCAGCACATCGCACAGGGACGCTTTCTTT
j_call: TRBJ2-1; v_call: TRBV7-2; d_call: TRBD2; clone_size: few; cdr3_aa: CASSLRGSGGAYEQFF; cdr3_nt: TGTGCCAGCAGCCTTAGAGGTAGCGGGGGGGCTTATGAGCAGTTCTTC
j_call: TRBJ1-4; v_call: TRBV5-5; d_call: -; clone_size: -; cdr3_aa: CASSGGTQNEKLFF; cdr3_nt: TGTGCCAGCAGCGGGGGGACACAGAATGAAAAACTGTTTTTT
j_call: TRBJ1-1; v_call: TRBV12-3/TRBV12-4; d_call: TRBD1; clone_size: -; cdr3_aa: CASSPWGTGLNTEAFF; cdr3_nt: TGTGCCAGCAGTCCTTGGGGGACAGGGCTGAACACTGAAGCTTTCTTT
j_call: TRBJ1-5; v_call: TRBV27; d_call: TRBD1; clone_size: many; cdr3_aa: CASSPLDRANQPQHF; cdr3_nt: TGTGCCAGCAGTCCTTTGGACAGGGCTAATCAGCCCCAGCATTTT
j_call: TRBJ1-3; v_call: TRBV5-4; d_call: TRBD1; clone_size: -; cdr3_aa: CASRQQGDSGNTIYF; cdr3_nt: TGTGCCAGCAGGCAACAGGGGGACTCTGGAAACACCATATATTTT
j_call: TRBJ1-5; v_call: TRBV27; d_call: -; clone_size: -; cdr3_aa: CASQSRLTFSNQPQHF; cdr3_nt: TGTGCCAGCCAGAGCCGGCTCACCTTCAGCAATCAGCCCCAGCATTTT
j_call: TRBJ2-7; v_call: TRBV19; d_call: -; clone_size: many; cdr3_aa: CASSIPGLTYEQYF; cdr3_nt: TGTGCCAGTAGTATACCGGGGTTAACCTACGAGCAGTACTTC
j_call: TRBJ2-4; v_call: TRBV6-6; d_call: -; clone_size: -; cdr3_aa: CASSPDTLAKNIQYF; cdr3_nt: TGTGCCAGCAGTCCGGACACGCTAGCCAAAAACATTCAGTACTTC
j_call: TRBJ1-5; v_call: TRBV6-1; d_call: TRBD1; clone_size: many; cdr3_aa: CASSANRGNQPQHF; cdr3_nt: TGTGCCAGCAGCGCTAACAGGGGTAATCAGCCCCAGCATTTT
j_call: TRBJ1-2; v_call: TRBV7-9; d_call: -; clone_size: many; cdr3_aa: CASSLSGDGYTF; cdr3_nt: TGTGCCAGCAGTTTGTCAGGGGATGGCTACACCTTC
j_call: TRBJ2-2; v_call: TRBV6-1; d_call: -; clone_size: few; cdr3_aa: CASTGFMNTGELFF; cdr3_nt: TGTGCCAGCACTGGGTTCATGAACACCGGGGAGCTGTTTTTT
j_call: TRBJ2-7; v_call: TRBV7-2; d_call: TRBD1; clone_size: many; cdr3_aa: CASSLDQGAYEQYF; cdr3_nt: TGTGCCAGCAGCTTAGACCAGGGGGCCTACGAGCAGTACTTC
j_call: TRBJ1-5; v_call: TRBV7-3; d_call: -; clone_size: many; cdr3_aa: CASSPDGLSNQPQHF; cdr3_nt: TGTGCCAGCAGCCCGGATGGACTGAGCAATCAGCCCCAGCATTTT
j_call: TRBJ2-5; v_call: TRBV9; d_call: -; clone_size: -; cdr3_aa: CASSVGGQETQYF; cdr3_nt: TGTGCCAGCAGCGTTGGAGGGCAAGAGACCCAGTACTTC
j_call: TRBJ1-3; v_call: TRBV18; d_call: -; clone_size: many; cdr3_aa: CASSPPTGPSSENTIYF; cdr3_nt: TGTGCCAGCTCACCACCGACGGGGCCGAGCTCTGAAAACACCATATATTTT
j_call: TRBJ1-4; v_call: TRBV7-2; d_call: -; clone_size: many; cdr3_aa: CASSPDSTNEKLFF; cdr3_nt: TGTGCCAGCAGCCCGGATTCAACTAATGAAAAACTGTTTTTT
j_call: TRBJ2-1; v_call: TRBV19; d_call: TRBD1; clone_size: many; cdr3_aa: CASRWQGANNEQFF; cdr3_nt: TGTGCCAGTCGGTGGCAGGGGGCGAACAATGAGCAGTTCTTC
j_call: TRBJ2-3; v_call: TRBV20-1; d_call: -; clone_size: few; cdr3_aa: CSAIPADTQYF; cdr3_nt: TGCAGTGCTATCCCAGCCGATACGCAGTATTTT
j_call: TRBJ2-3; v_call: TRBV7-7; d_call: -; clone_size: -; cdr3_aa: CASSVSGTDTQYF; cdr3_nt: TGTGCTAGCAGCGTTAGCGGCACAGATACGCAGTATTTT
j_call: TRBJ1-1; v_call: TRBV10-2; d_call: -; clone_size: few; cdr3_aa: CASKPTGPNTEAFF; cdr3_nt: TGCGCCAGCAAACCGACAGGACCGAACACTGAAGCTTTCTTT
j_call: TRBJ2-3; v_call: TRBV20-1; d_call: -; clone_size: many; cdr3_aa: CSAIGQGNTDTQYF; cdr3_nt: TGCAGTGCTATAGGGCAGGGGAACACAGATACGCAGTATTTT
j_call: TRBJ2-3; v_call: TRBV10-3; d_call: TRBD2; clone_size: -; cdr3_aa: CAISLAGTDTQYF; cdr3_nt: TGTGCCATCAGTCTAGCGGGCACAGATACGCAGTATTTT
j_call: TRBJ1-5; v_call: TRBV19; d_call: -; clone_size: few; cdr3_aa: CASSMTRGGGNQPQHF; cdr3_nt: TGTGCCAGTAGTATGACCCGGGGGGGCGGCAATCAGCCCCAGCATTTT
j_call: TRBJ2-2; v_call: TRBV7-2; d_call: -; clone_size: many; cdr3_aa: CASSKGRAGGELFF; cdr3_nt: TGTGCCAGCAGCAAGGGCCGGGCTGGCGGGGAGCTGTTTTTT
j_call: TRBJ2-5; v_call: TRBV12-3/TRBV12-4; d_call: -; clone_size: few; cdr3_aa: CASSLNGGRGGTQYF; cdr3_nt: TGTGCCAGCAGTTTAAACGGGGGGCGAGGCGGGACCCAGTACTTC
j_call: TRBJ2-7; v_call: TRBV19; d_call: TRBD1; clone_size: many; cdr3_aa: CASSIRQGPYEQYF; cdr3_nt: TGTGCCAGTAGTATCCGACAGGGTCCCTACGAGCAGTACTTC
j_call: TRBJ2-1; v_call: TRBV18; d_call: -; clone_size: many; cdr3_aa: CASSPNGDNEQFF; cdr3_nt: TGTGCCAGCTCACCCAACGGGGACAATGAGCAGTTCTTC
j_call: TRBJ2-7; v_call: TRBV6-2/TRBV6-3; d_call: -; clone_size: -; cdr3_aa: CASSADRNVEQYF; cdr3_nt: TGTGCCAGCAGCGCGGACAGAAACGTAGAGCAGTACTTC
j_call: TRBJ2-5; v_call: TRBV5-1; d_call: -; clone_size: many; cdr3_aa: CASSLQGIQETQYF; cdr3_nt: TGCGCCAGCAGCTTACAGGGTATCCAAGAGACCCAGTACTTC
j_call: TRBJ2-3; v_call: TRBV7-2; d_call: TRBD2; clone_size: many; cdr3_aa: CASSLVGGGGARTDTQYF; cdr3_nt: TGTGCCAGCAGCTTAGTAGGTGGCGGGGGGGCCAGGACAGATACGCAGTATTTT
j_call: TRBJ1-1; v_call: TRBV6-2/TRBV6-3; d_call: TRBD1; clone_size: few; cdr3_aa: CASRGTAAGTEAFF; cdr3_nt: TGTGCCAGCAGGGGGACAGCGGCTGGCACTGAAGCTTTCTTT
j_call: TRBJ1-2; v_call: TRBV25-1; d_call: -; clone_size: few; cdr3_aa: CASSEERSDGYTF; cdr3_nt: TGTGCCAGCAGTGAAGAGCGTTCAGATGGCTACACCTTC
j_call: TRBJ2-7; v_call: TRBV5-5; d_call: -; clone_size: few; cdr3_aa: CASSLVRGAESQQYF; cdr3_nt: TGTGCCAGCAGCTTGGTAAGGGGGGCAGAGTCTCAGCAGTACTTC
j_call: TRBJ2-5; v_call: TRBV2; d_call: -; clone_size: -; cdr3_aa: CASKGSEETQYF; cdr3_nt: TGTGCCAGCAAGGGCAGCGAAGAGACCCAGTACTTC
j_call: TRBJ2-7; v_call: TRBV10-3; d_call: TRBD1; clone_size: many; cdr3_aa: CAISAGQETYEQYF; cdr3_nt: TGTGCCATCAGTGCCGGACAGGAAACCTACGAGCAGTACTTC
j_call: TRBJ2-2; v_call: TRBV29-1; d_call: -; clone_size: -; cdr3_aa: CSVDNSRAGELFF; cdr3_nt: TGCAGCGTTGATAATAGCCGTGCCGGGGAGCTGTTTTTT
j_call: TRBJ1-2; v_call: TRBV6-6; d_call: -; clone_size: many; cdr3_aa: CASSYGVSDHTF; cdr3_nt: TGTGCCAGCAGTTACGGGGTCTCCGACCACACCTTC
j_call: TRBJ1-1; v_call: TRBV12-3/TRBV12-4; d_call: -; clone_size: -; cdr3_aa: CASRGFFVWTEAFF; cdr3_nt: TGTGCCAGCAGAGGGTTTTTCGTGTGGACTGAAGCTTTCTTT